This T cell receptor beta chain was captured in a study of T cells after yellow fever vaccination. This CDR3 has 14 amino acids. Trimming removed 1 base from V and 1 base from J, with 8 bases in between. The V gene's germline CDR1 is DFQATT and CDR2 SNEGSKA (reference sequence). TCRdb re-analysed the 5' RACE reads in MiXCR, keeping a single row per CDR3 protein. The sample contains about 160,000 distinct CDR3 sequences, 5.5% to 7.5% of which appear only once. This specimen consisted of CD4+ T cells sorted from PBMCs, obtained 5 to 6 days after the first yellow fever vaccination. V usage is TRBV20-1 and J usage is TRBJ1-5, with no clear D. The origin of this receptor is a man between 18 and 29 years old who received the YFV17D yellow fever vaccine. CDR3 sequence reads: CSARGTGSNQPQHF. For the CDR3, the DNA is TGCAGTGCTAGAGGGACGGGAAGCAATCAGCCCCAGCATTTT.